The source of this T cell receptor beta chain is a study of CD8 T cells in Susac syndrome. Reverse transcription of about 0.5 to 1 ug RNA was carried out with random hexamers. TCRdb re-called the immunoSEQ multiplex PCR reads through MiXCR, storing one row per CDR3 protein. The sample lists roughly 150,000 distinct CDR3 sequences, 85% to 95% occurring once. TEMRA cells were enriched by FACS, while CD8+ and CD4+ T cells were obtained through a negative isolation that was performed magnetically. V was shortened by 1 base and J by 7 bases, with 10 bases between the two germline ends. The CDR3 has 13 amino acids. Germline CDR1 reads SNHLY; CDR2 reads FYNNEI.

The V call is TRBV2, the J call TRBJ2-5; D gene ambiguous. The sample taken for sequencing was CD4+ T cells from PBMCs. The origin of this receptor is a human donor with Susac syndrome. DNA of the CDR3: TGTGCCAGCAGTGAAGAGGCCCTGGGGACCCAGTACTTC. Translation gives CASSEEALGTQYF.